This entry concerns a single T cell receptor (beta chain). Per germline, CDR1 SEHNR and CDR2 FQNEAQ (reference sequence). V lost 5 bases and J 7 bases, leaving 8 bases between the germline ends. The CDR3 has 12 residues. This entry is derived from a study of control samples from healthy donors and cancer patients. Here immunoSEQ multiplex PCR was the method, and the copy in TCRdb shows in-frame clones only, minus some. The sample has roughly 450,000 clones, 75% to 95% seen once. The source material was PBMCs. The clonotype was recovered from a middle-aged man with head and neck cancer. The gene calls are TRBV7-9 and TRBJ2-2, with D hard to call. The CDR3 region has the DNA TGTGCCAGCAGCGTATTCGGCGGGGAGCTGTTTTTT. It yields the protein CASSVFGGELFF.